These 13 T cell receptor beta chains were all obtained from the same sample, sequenced in a study of cytomegalovirus exposure and HLA in healthy donors. Primers included in the PCR were 60 Vbeta and 13 Jbeta primers. Method: immunoSEQ multiplex PCR; TCRdb's copy keeps in-frame clones and lacks some. The sample yields about 190,000 clones, more than 80% seen once. Sequencing input: PBMCs. The receptors originated from a boy between 10 and 17 years old in good health and CMV-seronegative.

This clone has a single count. This rearrangement joins TRBV7-2 to TRBJ2-1; TRBD2 agrees at 13 bases. The V gene end was trimmed by 0 bases and the J gene end by 4 bases; junction bases not matched to a gene: 18. CDR3 size: 22 residues. Germline CDR1 and CDR2: SGHTA and FQGNSA. DNA for the CDR3: TGTGCCAGCAGCTTAGCGCGAGTTAGGACGCCCTGGACTAGCGGGAGTTACAATGAGCAGTTCTTC. This codes for CASSLARVRTPWTSGSYNEQFF.

This clone was seen just once. V usage is TRBV19 and J usage is TRBJ2-1, with TRBD1 matching over 10 bases. This CDR3 is 15 amino acids long. In germline, CDR1 is LNHDA, CDR2 SQIVND (reference sequence). After removal of 5 bases from V and 4 bases from J, the junction contained 5 bases not matched to a gene. CDR3 sequence: CASSGTGQGYNEQFF. In DNA form, the CDR3 reads TGTGCCAGTAGTGGCACGGGACAGGGGTACAATGAGCAGTTCTTC.

This chain joins TRBV11-3 and TRBJ2-1; D unresolved. V was shortened by 5 bases and J by 3 bases, with 11 bases between the two germline ends. The CDR3 loop spans 14 amino acids. Germline assignment: CDR1 SGHNT and CDR2 YENEEA. The CDR3 region is CASSLLSDYNEQFF. In DNA, the CDR3 is TGTGCCAGCAGCCTCCTAAGCGACTACAATGAGCAGTTCTTC.

Points on this clone: In the same sample, other DNA sequences code for this CDR3. This sequence joins TRBV7-3 and TRBJ2-3; 9 positions agree with TRBD1. The CDR3 runs to 14 residues. The V and J ends lost 4 bases and 3 bases, in that order; junction bases with no gene match: 2. Germline-derived CDR1 and CDR2 are SGHTA and FQGTGA. CDR3: CASSSGQGTDTQYF. In DNA, the CDR3 is TGTGCCAGCAGCTCCGGACAGGGGACAGATACGCAGTATTTT.

This sequence joins TRBV7-8 and TRBJ1-4; D not resolved. V lost 1 base to trimming and J lost 7 bases, with 7 bases between them. This CDR3 is built from 13 residues. The germline V gene encodes CDR1 SGHVS and CDR2 FQNEAQ. CDR3 amino acids: CASSLGPGEKLFF. The CDR3 DNA is TGTGCCAGCAGCTTAGGTCCGGGTGAAAAACTGTTTTTT.

J is TRBJ2-5 and V is TRBV11-2; 10 bases match TRBD2. Germline loops: CDR1 SGHAT, CDR2 FQNNGV. The CDR3 consists of 18 residues. Trimming took 6 bases from V and 0 from J; bases not matched to a gene: 13. The CDR3: CASSPGTSESLYQETQYF. The CDR3 coding sequence is TGTGCCAGCAGTCCCGGGACTAGCGAGAGCTTGTACCAAGAGACCCAGTACTTC.

The chain's CDR3 is CATVERPQHF. CDR3 bases: TGCGCCACCGTCGAGAGGCCCCAGCATTTT. The V gene is TRBV10-1, the J gene TRBJ1-5; D remains ambiguous. Between the trimmed V and J ends, which lost 10 bases and 9 bases, there was a span of 10 bases. From germline, CDR1 is WNHNN and CDR2 SYGVQD (reference sequence). The CDR3 has 10 amino acids.

CDR3 sequence (DNA): TGTGCCATCAGGCCCACAGGGGCTGTGAACACTGAAGCTTTCTTT. This codes for CAIRPTGAVNTEAFF. The chain joins TRBV10-3 to TRBJ1-1, with 7 bases aligning to TRBD1. The CDR3 is made up of 15 amino acids. The V segment lost 6 bases and the J segment 0 bases; nucleotides outside the gene matches: 7. The V gene's germline CDR1 is ENHRY and CDR2 SYGVKD.

The chain employs TRBV15 and TRBJ1-4, with 8 bases identical to TRBD1. The CDR3 consists of 15 residues. V gave up 4 bases and J gave up 7 bases; unmatched junction bases: 8. The germline CDR1 and CDR2 sequences are LNHNV and YYDKDF (reference sequence). The CDR3 sequence is CATSTGQGLIEKLFF. The CDR3 DNA follows: TGTGCCACCAGCACCGGACAGGGACTAATTGAAAAACTGTTTTTT. Full variable domain (remainder filled in from reference TRBV15 and TRBJ1-4): DAMVIQNPRYQVTQFGKPVTLSCSQTLNHNVMYWYQQKSSQAPKLLFHYYDKDFNNEADTPDNFQSRRPNTSFCFLDIRSPGLGDTAMYLCATSTGQGLIEKLFFGSGTQLSVL.

The V and J genes are TRBV5-4 and TRBJ2-1; TRBD1 agrees at 8 bases. Germline V gives CDR1 SGHNT, CDR2 YYREEE (reference sequence). The V and J ends lost 0 bases and 10 bases, in that order; junction bases with no gene match: 12. The CDR3 consists of 16 residues. CDR3 sequence (DNA): TGTGCCAGCAGCTTGGCGAGGGGCAGGGGGCGCGTAGAGCAGTTCTTC. This gives the protein CASSLARGRGRVEQFF.

The chain links TRBV6-1 to TRBJ1-2; 10 bases align to TRBD1. The germline V gene encodes CDR1 MNHNS and CDR2 SASEGT. Trimming took 5 bases from V and 6 from J; bases not matched to a gene: 3. The CDR3 contains 13 residues. CDR3 loop: CASSFGTGDGYTF. The CDR3 DNA reads TGTGCCAGCAGTTTCGGGACAGGGGATGGCTACACCTTC.

This clone was picked up a small number of times. The gene calls are TRBV19 and TRBJ1-1; 9 bases fit TRBD1. There are 13 residues in the CDR3. The V and J ends lost 8 bases and 1 base, in that order; junction bases with no gene match: 2. Germline V gene data show CDR1 as LNHDA and CDR2 as SQIVND (reference sequence). The CDR3 sequence is CASSDRGNTEAFF. DNA for the CDR3: TGTGCCAGTTCGGACAGGGGGAACACTGAAGCTTTCTTT.

This sequence joins TRBV4-2 and TRBJ1-1, with D possibly being TRBD1 (5 bases). CDR3 length: 14 residues. Germline lookup yields CDR1 LGHNA and CDR2 YNFKEQ. V gave up 1 base and J gave up 3 bases, with 9 bases separating them. The CDR3 protein is CASSQAGRHTEAFF. DNA of the CDR3: TGTGCCAGCAGCCAAGCAGGGCGGCACACTGAAGCTTTCTTT.